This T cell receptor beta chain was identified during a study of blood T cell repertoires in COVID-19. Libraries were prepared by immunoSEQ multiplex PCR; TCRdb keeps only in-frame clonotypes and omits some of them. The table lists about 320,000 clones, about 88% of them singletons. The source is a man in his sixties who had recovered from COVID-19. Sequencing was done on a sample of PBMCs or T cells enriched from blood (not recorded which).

The CDR3 bases are TGTGCCAGCAGCCTAAGGACAGGGTTCAATGAGCAGTTCTTC. As protein: CASSLRTGFNEQFF. The chain couples TRBV11-3 to TRBJ2-1, with TRBD1 matching over 8 bases. V shed 5 bases, J shed 6 bases, and the junction held 6 bases outside the gene matches. This CDR3 has 14 amino acids. In germline, CDR1 is SGHNT, CDR2 YENEEA.